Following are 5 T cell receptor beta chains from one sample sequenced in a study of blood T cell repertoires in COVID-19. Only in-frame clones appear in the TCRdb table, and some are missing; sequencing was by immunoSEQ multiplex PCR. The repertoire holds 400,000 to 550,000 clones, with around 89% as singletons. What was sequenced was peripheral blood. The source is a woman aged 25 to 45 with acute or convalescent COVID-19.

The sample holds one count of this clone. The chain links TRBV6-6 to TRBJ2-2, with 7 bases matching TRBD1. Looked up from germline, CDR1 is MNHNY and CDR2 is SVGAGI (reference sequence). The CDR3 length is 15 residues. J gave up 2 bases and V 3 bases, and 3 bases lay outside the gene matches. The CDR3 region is CASSYGTDNTGELFF. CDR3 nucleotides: TGTGCCAGCAGTTATGGGACAGATAACACCGGGGAGCTGTTTTTT.

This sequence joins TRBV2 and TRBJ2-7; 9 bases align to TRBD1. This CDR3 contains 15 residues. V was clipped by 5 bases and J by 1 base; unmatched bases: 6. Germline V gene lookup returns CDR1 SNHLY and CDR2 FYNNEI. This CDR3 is CASSYRGTGSYEQYF. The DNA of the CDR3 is TGTGCCAGCAGTTATCGTGGGACAGGGTCCTACGAGCAGTACTTC.

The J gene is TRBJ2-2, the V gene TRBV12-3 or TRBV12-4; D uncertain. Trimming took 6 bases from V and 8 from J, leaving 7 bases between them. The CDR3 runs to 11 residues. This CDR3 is CASSPFGELFF. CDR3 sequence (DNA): TGTGCCAGCAGCCCGTTTGGGGAGCTGTTTTTT.

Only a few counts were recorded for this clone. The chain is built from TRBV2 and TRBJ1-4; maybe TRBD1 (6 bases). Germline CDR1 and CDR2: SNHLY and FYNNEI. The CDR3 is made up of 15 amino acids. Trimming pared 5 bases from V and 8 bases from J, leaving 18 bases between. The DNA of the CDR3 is TGTGCCAGCAGTAACCCAACAGGGAGAAGAGAAAAACTGTTTTTT. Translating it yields CASSNPTGRREKLFF.

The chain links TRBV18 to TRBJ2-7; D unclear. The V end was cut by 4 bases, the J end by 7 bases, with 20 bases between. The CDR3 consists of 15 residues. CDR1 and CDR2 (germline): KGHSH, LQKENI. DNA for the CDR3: TGTGCCAGCTCACTAGCTGGTACCAGAAACGTGGAGCAGTACTTC. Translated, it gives CASSLAGTRNVEQYF.